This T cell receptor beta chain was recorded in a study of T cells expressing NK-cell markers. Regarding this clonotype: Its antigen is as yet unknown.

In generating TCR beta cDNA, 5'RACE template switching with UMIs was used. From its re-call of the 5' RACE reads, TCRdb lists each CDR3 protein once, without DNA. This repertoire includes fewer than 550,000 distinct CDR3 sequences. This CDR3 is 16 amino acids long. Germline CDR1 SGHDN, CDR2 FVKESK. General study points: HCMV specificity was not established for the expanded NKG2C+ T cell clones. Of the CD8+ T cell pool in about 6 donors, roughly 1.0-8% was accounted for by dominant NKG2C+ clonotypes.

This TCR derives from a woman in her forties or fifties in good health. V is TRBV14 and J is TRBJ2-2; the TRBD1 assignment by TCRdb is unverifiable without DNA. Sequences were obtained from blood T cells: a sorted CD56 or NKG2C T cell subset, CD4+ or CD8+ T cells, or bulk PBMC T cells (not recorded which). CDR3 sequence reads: CASSQVRQMNTGELFF.